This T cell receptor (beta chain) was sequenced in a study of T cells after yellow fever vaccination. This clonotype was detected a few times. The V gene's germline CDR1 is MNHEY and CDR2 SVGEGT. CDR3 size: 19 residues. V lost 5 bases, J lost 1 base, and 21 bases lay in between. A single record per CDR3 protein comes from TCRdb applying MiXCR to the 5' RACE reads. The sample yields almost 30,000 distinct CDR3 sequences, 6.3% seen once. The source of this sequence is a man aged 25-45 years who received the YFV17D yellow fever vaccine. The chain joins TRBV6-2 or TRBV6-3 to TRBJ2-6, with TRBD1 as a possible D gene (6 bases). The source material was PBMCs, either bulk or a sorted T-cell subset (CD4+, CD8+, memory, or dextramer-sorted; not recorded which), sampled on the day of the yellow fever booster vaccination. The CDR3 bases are TGTGCCAGCAGTCCCCTTGAACAGGGCCCAGGGTCTGGGGCCAACGTCCTGACTTTC. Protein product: CASSPLEQGPGSGANVLTF.